This T cell receptor beta chain came from a study of T cells in Graves' hyperthyroidism and ophthalmopathy. In the study overall: Blood from the periphery was taken at initial diagnosis, before any treatment.

Germline-derived CDR1 and CDR2 are MNHNS and SASEGT. Trimming stripped 8 bases from V and 4 bases from J, with 20 bases between. The CDR3 runs 15 residues. This clonotype was detected ten times or more. TCR beta CDR3 region amplification was performed from RNA transcripts. HTBI primers were employed in a first-round RT-PCR of the TCR CDR3. TCRdb re-called the multiplex PCR reads with MiXCR, one entry per CDR3 protein. The sample has a few hundred thousand distinct CDR3 sequences, approximately 17% seen once. The specimen sequenced was blood. The sequence derives from a woman aged 18 to 35 with Graves' ophthalmopathy. This chain uses TRBV6-1 with TRBJ1-1; no clear D gene. CDR3 sequence (DNA): TGTGCCAGCTATTACATAGAGCCCCGGGGCACTGAAGCTTTCTTT. Its translation is CASYYIEPRGTEAFF.